The clone carrying this TCR beta chain was picked up a small number of times. TCRdb reprocessed the 5' RACE reads with MiXCR, giving one entry per CDR3 protein. The data hold approximately 630,000 distinct CDR3 sequences, with around 7.4% observed a single time. This CDR3 has 15 amino acids. Germline assignment: CDR1 SQVTM and CDR2 ANQGSEA. V lost 5 bases and J lost 2, with 19 bases in between. This entry belongs to a study of identical twins. The same sample was also used in a study of yellow fever vaccine responses in identical twins.

The sample taken for sequencing was PBMCs. The chain is built from TRBV29-1 and TRBJ2-7; D may correspond to TRBD1 or TRBD2 (5 bases each). This TCR was sampled from a woman in her late teens or twenties in good health. This chain's CDR3 is CSVKPIGTHPYEQYF. For the CDR3, the DNA is TGCAGCGTTAAACCAATCGGGACCCATCCCTACGAGCAGTACTTC.